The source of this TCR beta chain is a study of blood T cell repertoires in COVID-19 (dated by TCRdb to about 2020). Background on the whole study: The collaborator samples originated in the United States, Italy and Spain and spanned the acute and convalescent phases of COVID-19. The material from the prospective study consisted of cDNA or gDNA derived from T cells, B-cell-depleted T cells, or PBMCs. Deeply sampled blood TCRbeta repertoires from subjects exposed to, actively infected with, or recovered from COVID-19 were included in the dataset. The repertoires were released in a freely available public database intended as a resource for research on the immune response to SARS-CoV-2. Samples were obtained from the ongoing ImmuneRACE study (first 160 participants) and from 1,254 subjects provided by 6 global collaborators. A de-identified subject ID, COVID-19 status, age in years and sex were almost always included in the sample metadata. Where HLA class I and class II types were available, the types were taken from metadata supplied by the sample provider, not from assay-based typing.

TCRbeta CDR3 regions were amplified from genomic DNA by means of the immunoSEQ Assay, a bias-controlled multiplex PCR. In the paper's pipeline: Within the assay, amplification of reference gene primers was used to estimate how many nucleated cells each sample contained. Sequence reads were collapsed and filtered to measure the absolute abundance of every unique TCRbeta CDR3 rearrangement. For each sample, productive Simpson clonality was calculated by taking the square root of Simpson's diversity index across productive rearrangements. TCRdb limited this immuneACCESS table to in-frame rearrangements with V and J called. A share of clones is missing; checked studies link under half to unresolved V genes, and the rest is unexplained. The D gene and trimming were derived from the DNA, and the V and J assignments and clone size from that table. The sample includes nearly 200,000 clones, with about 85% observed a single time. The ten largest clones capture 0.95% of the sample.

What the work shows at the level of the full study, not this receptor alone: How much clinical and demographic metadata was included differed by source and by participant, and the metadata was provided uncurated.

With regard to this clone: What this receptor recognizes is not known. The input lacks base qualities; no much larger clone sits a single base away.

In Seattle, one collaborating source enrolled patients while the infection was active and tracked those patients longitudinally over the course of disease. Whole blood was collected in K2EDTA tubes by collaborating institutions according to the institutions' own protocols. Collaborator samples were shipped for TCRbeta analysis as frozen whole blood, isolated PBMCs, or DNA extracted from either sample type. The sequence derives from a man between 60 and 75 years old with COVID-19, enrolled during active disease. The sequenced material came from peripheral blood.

The DNA is TGTGCCAGCAATTCCGAGACTAGCGTTAAGGTTTGGGCCAAAAACATTCAGTACTTC. This is translated as CASNSETSVKVWAKNIQYF. The rearrangement combines TRBV14 with TRBJ2-4, and 8 junctional nucleotides match TRBD2. From the cysteine through the phenylalanine, the CDR3 covers 19 amino acids. The retained sequence is limited to the CDR3, 57 bases, with the frame set at the first base. Via the germline V gene, CDR1 is SGHDN and CDR2 FVKESK. Unmatched junction bases come to 18, with V trimmed by 7 bases and J by 1 base.